A selection of T cell receptor beta chains follows, all from one sample in a study of Tregs in tolerant kidney transplant recipients. Assay used: immunoSEQ multiplex PCR; TCRdb lists only in-frame clones, some missing. Of more than 25,000 clones in the sample, 70% to 85% were seen once. These receptors lack a known antigen. Material: Tregs from blood cultured with allogeneic cells. These receptor sequences come from a human donor in good health. CDR3s include the opening cysteine and the closing phenylalanine or tryptophan. Each record gives: V gene, clone size, D gene, CDR3 length, J gene, CDR3 protein, CDR3 DNA. A D gene is named only where the DNA matches it firmly. Not all rows give a size; the values are once, few, many and, for expanded clones, a class.

TRBV14	.	.	14	TRBJ1-3	CASSQAVRGNTIYF	TGTGCCAGCAGCCAAGCGGTCCGCGGGAACACCATATATTTT
TRBV19	few	.	13	TRBJ1-1	CASKNREIPKAFF	TGTGCCAGTAAAAACAGGGAAATTCCCAAAGCTTTCTTT
TRBV11-2	.	TRBD2	18	TRBJ2-2	CASSSRLAGAFRAGELFF	TGTGCCAGCAGCTCCCGACTAGCGGGCGCCTTTCGCGCCGGGGAGCTGTTTTTT
TRBV4-1	.	TRBD2	17	TRBJ2-2	CASSPGLAGGHTGELFF	TGCGCCAGCAGCCCGGGACTAGCGGGGGGGCACACCGGGGAGCTGTTTTTT
TRBV19	.	.	14	TRBJ1-2	CASSIESARAGYTF	TGTGCCAGTAGTATAGAATCTGCCAGGGCGGGCTACACCTTC
TRBV6-4	.	.	13	TRBJ1-1	CASKRNLETEAFF	TGTGCCAGCAAGCGGAACCTGGAGACTGAAGCTTTCTTT
TRBV29-1	once	.	13	TRBJ1-2	CSVKGPGLYGYTF	TGCAGCGTCAAAGGGCCAGGCCTCTATGGCTACACCTTC
TRBV25-1	.	.	14	TRBJ1-2	CASSEGGSLGGYTF	TGTGCCAGCAGTGAAGGGGGGAGTCTGGGAGGCTACACCTTC
TRBV27	.	.	17	TRBJ1-6	CASSLSLRWGYNSPLHF	TGTGCCAGCAGTTTATCGTTACGTTGGGGCTATAATTCACCCCTCCACTTT
TRBV5-6	.	TRBD1	14	TRBJ1-4	CASSRQGWEEKLFF	TGTGCCAGCAGCAGACAGGGATGGGAAGAAAAACTGTTTTTT
TRBV9	.	.	21	TRBJ2-1	CASSAPRQGASGGSAYNEQFF	TGTGCCAGCAGCGCACCGCGACAGGGGGCGAGCGGGGGGTCAGCCTACAATGAGCAGTTCTTC
TRBV6-6	.	.	13	TRBJ2-7	CASSHLQGYEQYF	TGTGCCAGCAGCCACCTACAGGGTTACGAGCAGTACTTC
TRBV7-8	.	.	12	TRBJ2-7	CASSLAGGEQYF	TGTGCCAGCAGCTTAGCGGGGGGCGAGCAGTACTTC
TRBV5-8	.	.	15	TRBJ1-2	CASSSTPGRVVGYTF	TGTGCCAGCAGCTCGACCCCAGGGAGAGTGGTGGGCTACACCTTC
TRBV6-6	.	.	12	TRBJ2-7	CASSYPAGTSHF	TGTGCCAGCAGTTACCCAGCCGGGACATCGCACTTC
TRBV18	.	TRBD1	15	TRBJ1-5	CASSQDRGSYQPQHF	TGTGCCAGCTCTCAGGACAGGGGTAGTTATCAGCCCCAGCATTTT
TRBV6-6	.	.	13	TRBJ1-1	CASTPWGNTEAFF	TGTGCCAGCACCCCGTGGGGTAACACTGAAGCTTTCTTT
TRBV2	.	TRBD1	14	TRBJ1-2	CASSEGRGRVSYTF	TGTGCCAGCAGTGAGGGCAGGGGGCGGGTGAGCTACACCTTC
TRBV11-3	.	.	13	TRBJ1-2	CASSPGPRRGYTF	TGTGCCAGCAGCCCGGGTCCCCGGAGGGGCTACACCTTC
TRBV4-3	.	.	14	TRBJ2-1	CAATTGKADNEQFF	TGCGCCGCCACGACTGGTAAAGCAGACAATGAGCAGTTCTTC
TRBV29-1	once	.	12	TRBJ1-1	CSAGQTNTEAFF	TGCAGCGCCGGACAGACGAACACTGAAGCTTTCTTT
TRBV7-9	.	.	14	TRBJ1-6	CASSLSGGSSPLHF	TGTGCCAGCAGCTTAAGCGGAGGGAGTTCACCCCTCCACTTT
TRBV19	.	TRBD1	16	TRBJ1-1	CASSLGQGASNTEAFF	TGTGCCAGTAGCCTGGGACAGGGGGCCTCGAACACTGAAGCTTTCTTT
TRBV4-3	.	TRBD2	17	TRBJ2-3	CASSQGTSGGYTDTQYF	TGCGCCAGCAGCCAAGGAACTAGCGGGGGATACACAGATACGCAGTATTTT
TRBV5-5	once	TRBD1	13	TRBJ1-2	CASSWDSRYGYTF	TGTGCCAGCAGCTGGGACAGCCGGTATGGCTACACCTTC
TRBV9	few	TRBD2	15	TRBJ2-1	CASSVGGGVITEQFF	TGTGCCAGCAGCGTAGGTGGGGGGGTAATTACTGAGCAGTTCTTC
TRBV7-9	.	.	14	TRBJ1-2	CASSADSRNYGYTF	TGTGCCAGCAGCGCCGACTCCAGGAACTATGGCTACACCTTC
TRBV7-9	few	.	14	TRBJ2-2	CASSLEGGTGELFF	TGTGCCAGCAGTTTAGAAGGGGGCACCGGGGAGCTGTTTTTT
TRBV6-5	.	.	14	TRBJ2-7	CASSYWPTLYEQYF	TGTGCCAGCAGTTACTGGCCGACCCTCTACGAGCAGTACTTC
TRBV15	.	.	16	TRBJ2-7	CATSREPTIGSYEQYF	TGTGCCACCAGCAGAGAACCCACTATAGGTAGCTACGAGCAGTACTTC
TRBV9	.	TRBD1	18	TRBJ2-5	CASSVKGAGLAGGETQYF	TGTGCCAGCAGCGTAAAGGGGGCAGGCCTGGCAGGGGGAGAGACCCAGTACTTC
TRBV27	.	TRBD2	16	TRBJ2-2	CASSLLAGGHTGELFF	TGTGCCAGCAGTTTATTAGCGGGGGGGCACACCGGGGAGCTGTTTTTT
TRBV9	.	TRBD2	15	TRBJ2-2	CASSAYSGGTGELFF	TGTGCCAGCAGCGCGTATAGCGGGGGCACCGGGGAGCTGTTTTTT